This T cell receptor beta chain emerged from a study of TIL therapy for anti-PD-1-resistant metastatic lung cancer. The wider study: Median patient age was 54, ranging roughly 38-75 years. By whole-exome sequencing, median non-synonymous tumor mutation burden was roughly 1.6 mutations per megabase.

The immunoSEQ assay was v3. The method was immunoSEQ multiplex PCR; TCRdb's version includes in-frame clones alone and lacks a portion of them. The table shows 54,000 or so clones, with roughly 84% occurring only once. The germline V gene encodes CDR1 SGHVS and CDR2 FNYEAQ. The CDR3 is 15 amino acids. Trimming pared 5 bases from V and 7 bases from J, leaving 18 bases between. Time point in this sample: pre-treatment sample, taken before nivolumab and TIL therapy. Stage 4 NSCLC adults joined between 2017 and January 2020. Overall study findings and caveats: Treatment-naive, never-smoker and oncogene-addicted patients were overrepresented in this highly selected cohort.

Of note for this clone: The antigen remains undetermined.

The chain has TRBV7-6 and TRBJ2-1; D not resolved. This clonotype was obtained from a person aged 30 to 80 with non-small cell lung cancer. The specimen comprised blood, sampled at baseline. The CDR3: CASSPTWGIGNEQFF. DNA for the CDR3: TGTGCCAGCAGCCCGACGTGGGGTATTGGGAATGAGCAGTTCTTC. The entire variable domain, with the rest obtained from reference TRBV7-6 and TRBJ2-1, is as follows: GAGVSQSPRYKVTKRGQDVALRCDPISGHVSLYWYRQALGQGPEFLTYFNYEAQQDKSGLPNDRFSAERPEGSISTLTIQRTEQRDSAMYRCASSPTWGIGNEQFFGPGTRLTVL.